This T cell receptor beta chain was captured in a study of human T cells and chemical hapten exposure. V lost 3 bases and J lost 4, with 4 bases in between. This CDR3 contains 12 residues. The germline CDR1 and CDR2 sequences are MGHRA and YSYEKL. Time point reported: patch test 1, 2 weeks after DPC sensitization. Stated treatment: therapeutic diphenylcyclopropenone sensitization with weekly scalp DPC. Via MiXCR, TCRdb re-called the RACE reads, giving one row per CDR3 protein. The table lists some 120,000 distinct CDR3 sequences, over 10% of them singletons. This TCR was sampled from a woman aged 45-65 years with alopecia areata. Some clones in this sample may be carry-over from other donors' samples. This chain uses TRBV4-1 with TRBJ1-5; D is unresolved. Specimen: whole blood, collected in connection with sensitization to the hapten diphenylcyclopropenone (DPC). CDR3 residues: CASSHLNQPQHF. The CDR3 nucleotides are TGCGCCAGCAGCCACCTTAATCAGCCCCAGCATTTT.